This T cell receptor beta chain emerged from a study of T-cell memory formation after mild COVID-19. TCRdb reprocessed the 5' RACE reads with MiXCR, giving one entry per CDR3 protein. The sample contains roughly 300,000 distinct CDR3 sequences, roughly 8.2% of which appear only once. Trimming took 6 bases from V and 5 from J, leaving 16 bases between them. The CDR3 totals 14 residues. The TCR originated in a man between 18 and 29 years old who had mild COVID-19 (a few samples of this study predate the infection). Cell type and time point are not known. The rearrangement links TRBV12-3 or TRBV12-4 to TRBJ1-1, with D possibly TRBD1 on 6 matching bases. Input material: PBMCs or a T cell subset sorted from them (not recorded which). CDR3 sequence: CASRTEGGLTEAFF. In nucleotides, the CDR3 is TGTGCCAGCAGAACCGAGGGGGGTTTAACTGAAGCTTTCTTT.